One and the same sample provided the 9 T cell receptor beta chains below, sequenced in a study of cytomegalovirus exposure and HLA in healthy donors. Researchers ran the PCR with 60 Vbeta and 13 Jbeta primers. TCRdb's table, derived via immunoSEQ multiplex PCR, lists solely in-frame clones and lacks some. The data hold 150,000 to 200,000 clones, with around 80% observed a single time. Input material: PBMCs. The receptors here all came from a man between 18 and 35 years old in good health and CMV-seronegative.

The rearrangement links TRBV6-5 to TRBJ2-1; perhaps TRBD1 as D (5 bases). V lost 0 bases and J lost 2, with 11 bases in between. Germline CDR1 reads MNHEY; CDR2 reads SVGAGI. This CDR3 region has 16 residues. CDR3 coding DNA: TGTGCCAGCAGTTACTCGGGGCTGACGACCTACAATGAGCAGTTCTTC. Translated: CASSYSGLTTYNEQFF.

This clone has just one count. This chain uses TRBV10-3 with TRBJ1-4; 9 bases map to TRBD1. This CDR3 has 12 amino acids. With V trimmed by 10 bases and J by 8 bases, 5 bases remained unmatched. Looked up from germline, CDR1 is ENHRY and CDR2 is SYGVKD. CDR3 nucleotide sequence: TGTGCCACCCGGACAGGGGTGGAAAAACTGTTTTTT. Translated: CATRTGVEKLFF.

The V gene is TRBV5-1, the J gene TRBJ2-2; TRBD1 is a possible D gene (5 bases). V was clipped by 4 bases and J by 1 base, with 14 bases between them. CDR1 and CDR2 (germline): SGHRS, YFSETQ. This CDR3 is built from 16 residues. CDR3 in DNA: TGCGCCAGCAGCGTCAATCTGCAGGGGAACACCGGGGAGCTGTTTTTT. This sequence encodes CASSVNLQGNTGELFF.

CDR3 region: CASTPRQGYNEQFF. The CDR3, as DNA: TGTGCCAGCACCCCTCGCCAGGGGTACAATGAGCAGTTCTTC. The genes are TRBV5-6 and TRBJ2-1, with a possible D match to TRBD1 (6 bases). Germline V CDR1 and CDR2: SGHDT, YYEEEE. Trimming stripped 6 bases from V and 4 bases from J, with 14 bases between. The CDR3 is 14 amino acids. The whole variable domain, remainder taken from reference TRBV5-6 and TRBJ2-1, is DAGVTQSPTHLIKTRGQQVTLRCSPKSGHDTVSWYQQALGQGPQFIFQYYEEEERQRGNFPDRFSGHQFPNYSSELNVNALLLGDSALYLCASTPRQGYNEQFFGPGTRLTVL.

This clone came up a few times. V usage is TRBV14 and J usage is TRBJ1-6, with 7 nucleotides matching TRBD1. Losses at the gene ends were 2 bases for V and 9 bases for J; bases not matched to a gene: 1. The germline V gene has CDR1 SGHDN and CDR2 FVKESK. The CDR3 has 13 amino acids. The DNA for the CDR3 is TGTGCCAGCAGCCAAAGACAGGGTTCACCCCTCCACTTT. As protein: CASSQRQGSPLHF.

This chain's CDR3 is CASSLGAGYEQYF. The DNA of the CDR3 is TGTGCCAGCAGCTTGGGGGCAGGGTACGAGCAGTACTTC. V usage is TRBV5-6 and J usage is TRBJ2-7; tentative D call: TRBD1 (5 bases). The CDR3 has 13 amino acids. V was clipped by 0 bases and J by 4 bases, with 8 bases between them. CDR1 and CDR2 from the germline V gene are SGHDT and YYEEEE.

The J gene is TRBJ1-3, the V gene TRBV5-5; tentative D call: TRBD1 (5 bases). With 0 bases removed from V and 4 bases from J, the gap between germline ends came to 8 bases. The CDR3 extends over 14 amino acids. CDR1 SGHKS and CDR2 YYEKEE come from the germline V gene (reference sequence). CDR3 residues: CASSLEGVGNTIYF. CDR3 bases: TGTGCCAGCAGCTTGGAAGGGGTAGGAAACACCATATATTTT.

The genes are TRBV7-9 and TRBJ2-1; D unresolved. Trimming took off 2 bases at V and 0 bases at J, with 8 bases between the two ends. In germline, CDR1 is SEHNR, CDR2 FQNEAQ (reference sequence). The CDR3 is 15 amino acids. The DNA of the CDR3 is TGTGCCAGCAGCTTACCGGAGACCTCCTACAATGAGCAGTTCTTC. Residues: CASSLPETSYNEQFF.

The chain uses TRBV7-2 and TRBJ2-7; D is unclear. The germline V and J ends were trimmed by 6 bases and 5 bases, with 20 bases remaining between them. The CDR3 is made up of 15 amino acids. Germline V gives CDR1 SGHTA, CDR2 FQGNSA. CDR3 sequence: CASSPSGRSHDEQYF. As DNA, the CDR3 is TGTGCCAGCAGTCCCAGTGGGCGCAGCCACGACGAGCAGTACTTC.